This T cell receptor (beta chain) was observed in a study of blood T cell repertoires in COVID-19. The data were produced by immunoSEQ multiplex PCR, yet TCRdb's version contains in-frame clones alone and is incomplete. Among some 38,000 clones listed, more than 80% were seen once. The CDR3 is 17 residues long. Germline CDR1 is LNHDA and CDR2 is SQIVND (reference sequence). V shed 3 bases and J 4 bases; nucleotides not matched to a gene: 9. Sequencing used peripheral blood. The clonotype was recovered from a woman aged 70-85 years with acute or convalescent COVID-19. The rearrangement links TRBV19 to TRBJ1-5; 10 positions agree with TRBD1. The CDR3 sequence is CASSILWTGGLNQPQHF. CDR3 in DNA: TGTGCCAGTAGTATCCTCTGGACAGGGGGTCTGAATCAGCCCCAGCATTTT. The variable domain in full, completed from reference TRBV19 and TRBJ1-5, reads DGGITQSPKYLFRKEGQNVTLSCEQNLNHDAMYWYRQDPGQGLRLIYYSQIVNDFQKGDIAEGYSVSREKKESFPLTVTSAQKNPTAFYLCASSILWTGGLNQPQHFGDGTRLSIL.